Sequencing of this TCR beta chain was carried out in a study of human T cells and chemical hapten exposure. This clonotype occurred a few times. MiXCR, applied by TCRdb to the RACE reads, yields one record per CDR3 protein. The table shows 100,000 or so distinct CDR3 sequences, with over 9.5% occurring only once. Trimming removed 2 bases from V and 4 bases from J, with 16 bases in between. The germline V gene has CDR1 SGHAT and CDR2 FQDESV (reference sequence). This CDR3 is built from 16 residues. Time point reported: patch test 1, 2 weeks after DPC sensitization. Treatment described: therapeutic diphenylcyclopropenone sensitization with weekly scalp DPC.

This receptor was taken from a middle-aged man with alopecia areata. Some clones in this sample may be carry-over from other donors' samples. The material was whole blood, obtained in connection with sensitization to the hapten diphenylcyclopropenone (DPC). The chain links TRBV11-1 to TRBJ2-3, with D perhaps assigned TRBD1 or TRBD2 (5 bases each). This CDR3 is CASSLFRDPRADTQYF. The DNA of the CDR3 is TGTGCCAGCAGCTTATTCCGGGACCCACGGGCAGATACGCAGTATTTT.